The sequence of this T cell receptor beta chain was determined in a study of control samples from healthy donors and cancer patients. Profiling relied on immunoSEQ multiplex PCR, and the TCRdb table lists in-frame clones only, not all of them. The sample has more than 85,000 clones; about four fifths are singletons. CDR1 is SGHTS and CDR2 is YDEGEE in the germline V gene. CDR3 length equals 12 residues. The V end lost 10 bases, the J end lost 4 bases, and 12 bases lay between the germline ends. The source material was PBMCs. This receptor was obtained from a man between 65 and 85 years old with lung cancer. The rearrangement joins TRBV5-8 to TRBJ1-5; D perhaps matches TRBD1 (6 bases). The CDR3 protein is CASDRQNQPQHF. The CDR3 nucleotides are TGTGCCTCGGACAGACAAAATCAGCCCCAGCATTTT.